A single T cell receptor (beta chain) is shown here with its context. Its antigen remains unidentified. Germline-derived CDR1 and CDR2 are KGHDR and SFDVKD. Trimming at V came to 1 base and at J to 5 bases, leaving 4 bases not matched to a gene. The CDR3 totals 15 residues. This sample was taken from a study of T cell responses to AZD1222 COVID-19 vaccine. Overall study results and limits: Baseline serology detected seropositivity in only a handful of AZD1222 recipients.

TCRdb's table, derived via immunoSEQ multiplex PCR, lists solely in-frame clones and lacks some. The table shows approximately 270,000 clones, with about 94% occurring only once. The source was peripheral blood, collected 28 days after the second AZD1222 dose. The receptor was isolated from an adult who received the AZD1222 COVID-19 vaccine. This chain connects TRBV24-1 to TRBJ2-3, with 8 bases fitting TRBD1. The CDR3 loop reads CATSDFGQGLDTQYF. CDR3 in DNA: TGTGCCACCAGTGATTTCGGACAGGGTCTAGATACGCAGTATTTT.